The sample holds many counts of the clone carrying this TCR beta chain. There are 12 residues in the CDR3. V shed 8 bases and J shed 3 bases, with 8 bases lying between them. The data were taken from a study of T cell repertoires in cytomegalovirus infection. Across the study: Both CMV infection and a matching HLA type were indicated by public TCR beta signatures.

One entry per CDR3 protein, called by TCRdb with MiXCR from the reads. The sample carries around 230,000 distinct CDR3 sequences, under 8.5% recorded once. The source of this sequence is a human donor in good health (CMV status not recorded). Some clones in this sample may be carry-over from other donors' samples. The sample comprised PBMCs. The chain is built from TRBV12-3 or TRBV12-4 and TRBJ1-5; maybe TRBD1 (5 bases). The CDR3 protein is CASGDPNQPQHF. In DNA, the CDR3 is TGTGCCAGCGGGGACCCCAATCAGCCCCAGCATTTT.